The 17 T cell receptor beta chains listed next were all sequenced from one sample in a study of blood T cell repertoires in COVID-19 (dated by TCRdb to about 2020). Library method: the immunoSEQ multiplex PCR assay. Sourced from immuneACCESS, this table was stored by TCRdb with only in-frame sequences that have V and J called. A share of the clones is absent; for the studies checked, an unresolved V gene accounts for under half, and the remainder has no known explanation. The sample includes 40,000 or so clones, with 75% to 90% observed a single time. The leading ten clones occupy over 8% of the sample. Sequenced input: peripheral blood. The receptors come from a man aged 30 to 39 with active or convalescent COVID-19.

This sequence joins TRBV18 and TRBJ2-5, with 9 bases that match TRBD1. With 2 bases clipped from V and 4 bases from J, the junction kept 2 bases outside the gene matches. Germline CDR1 reads KGHSH; CDR2 reads LQKENI. The CDR3 covers 14 residues. CDR3 sequence reads: CASSPGTGRETQYF. CDR3 DNA sequence: TGTGCCAGCTCACCAGGGACAGGGCGAGAGACCCAGTACTTC.

The V and J genes are TRBV5-1 and TRBJ2-3; no clear D. The V gene lost 0 bases and the J gene lost 2 bases, with 13 bases spanning the gap. The germline V gene has CDR1 SGHRS and CDR2 YFSETQ. The CDR3 is 16 amino acids. CDR3 protein: CASSLGGPSPTDTQYF. In DNA form, the CDR3 reads TGCGCCAGCAGCTTGGGTGGGCCAAGCCCCACAGATACGCAGTATTTT.

The chain employs TRBV18 and TRBJ1-5; D is uncertain. Trimming took off 3 bases at V and 6 bases at J, with 9 bases between the two ends. The germline V gene has CDR1 KGHSH and CDR2 LQKENI. This CDR3 spans 13 amino acids. CDR3 bases: TGTGCCAGCTCACCGGAGTTGGGTCAGCCCCAGCATTTT. Translated: CASSPELGQPQHF.

In its sample, this clone was seen a few times. The J gene is TRBJ2-4, the V gene TRBV11-2, with D perhaps matching TRBD1 (6 bases). V was trimmed by 5 bases and J by 3 bases, leaving 8 bases between them. This CDR3 contains 13 residues. Per the germline V gene, CDR1 is SGHAT and CDR2 is FQNNGV. CDR3 DNA sequence: TGTGCCAGCAGCGACAGGAACAAAAACATTCAGTACTTC. This gives the protein CASSDRNKNIQYF.

This chain connects TRBV7-2 to TRBJ2-2; D is perhaps TRBD1 (5 bases). Looked up from germline, CDR1 is SGHTA and CDR2 is FQGNSA. The V and J ends lost 0 bases and 6 bases respectively, with 8 bases between them. The CDR3 spans 14 residues. This CDR3 reads CASSLAPGSGELFF. The CDR3 DNA follows: TGTGCCAGCAGCTTAGCACCAGGGTCCGGGGAGCTGTTTTTT.

The chain has TRBV11-2 and TRBJ1-5; D is unresolved. Trimming removed 0 bases at V and 1 base at J, with 4 bases between. This CDR3 spans 14 amino acids. Germline CDR1 reads SGHAT; CDR2 reads FQNNGV. The CDR3 loop reads CASSLEASNQPQHF. Written as DNA, the CDR3 is TGTGCCAGCAGCTTAGAAGCGAGCAATCAGCCCCAGCATTTT.

The chain recombines TRBV5-1 with TRBJ2-3; the match to TRBD2 covers 12 bases. The CDR3 extends over 16 amino acids. Germline CDR1 SGHRS, CDR2 YFSETQ. V lost 3 bases, J lost 4 bases, and 6 bases stayed unmatched. CDR3 sequence: CASSSPSGGASDTQYF. DNA of the CDR3: TGCGCCAGCAGCTCCCCTAGCGGGGGGGCATCAGATACGCAGTATTTT.

The chain joins TRBV7-9 to TRBJ2-3; TRBD1 aligns across 8 bases. V shed 5 bases, J shed 5 bases, and the junction held 15 bases outside the gene matches. CDR3 length equals 17 residues. From germline, CDR1 is SEHNR and CDR2 FQNEAQ (reference sequence). The CDR3 nucleotides are TGTGCCAGCAGCCCGACTCCCGGGACAGGATACTTAGATACGCAGTATTTT. It encodes CASSPTPGTGYLDTQYF.

The chain employs TRBV1 and TRBJ2-7; the tabulated D call, TRBD1, remains unverified against the DNA. TRBV1 constitutes a pseudogene. The CDR3 is 19 residues long. The CDR3 region has the DNA TGCACCAGCAGCCAAGGCCGAGTCGAGACAGGGGATTGCATCCACGAGCAGTACTTC. Its translation: CTSSQGRVETGDCIHEQYF.

V and J are TRBV5-1 and TRBJ1-4, with 11 bases fitting TRBD1. CDR1 is SGHRS and CDR2 is YFSETQ in the germline V gene. The trim removed 0 bases at V and 7 bases at J, leaving 5 bases unmatched. CDR3 size: 16 residues. CDR3 DNA sequence: TGCGCCAGCAGCTTGGGGACAGGGGGCGCATCTGAAAAACTGTTTTTT. Amino acid sequence: CASSLGTGGASEKLFF.

The chain uses TRBV5-1 and TRBJ2-7; D is possibly TRBD1 (6 bases). This CDR3 has 15 amino acids. Deletions cut 5 bases from V and 0 bases from J, with 15 bases between. Germline loops: CDR1 SGHRS, CDR2 YFSETQ. CDR3 nucleotides: TGCGCCAGCAGTCCAGGGGATCTCAGCTCCTACGAGCAGTACTTC. It yields the protein CASSPGDLSSYEQYF.

This clone occurred once. The chain uses TRBV4-2 and TRBJ2-3; D not certain. Trimming cost V 1 base and J 0 bases, with 17 bases left between them. The CDR3 runs 18 residues. Looked up from germline, CDR1 is LGHNA and CDR2 is YNFKEQ. CDR3 nucleotide sequence: TGTGCCAGCAGCCAAGGACCAAATTTAAAGACTAGCACAGATACGCAGTATTTT. Translated: CASSQGPNLKTSTDTQYF.

The chain links TRBV7-8 to TRBJ2-5, with D possibly being TRBD2 (6 bases). The germline V gene has CDR1 SGHVS and CDR2 FQNEAQ. V was trimmed by 4 bases and J by 6 bases, leaving 15 bases between them. The length of the CDR3 is 14 residues. The CDR3 loop reads CASSSQTSWKTQYF. The CDR3 region has the DNA TGTGCCAGCAGCTCTCAGACTAGTTGGAAGACCCAGTACTTC.

The genes are TRBV9 and TRBJ2-3, with no clear D. Per germline, CDR1 SGDLS and CDR2 YYNGEE. The CDR3 loop spans 15 amino acids. Trimming cost V 0 bases and J 0 bases, with 8 bases left between them. CDR3: CASSVVVGSTDTQYF. In DNA form, the CDR3 reads TGTGCCAGCAGCGTAGTAGTCGGTAGCACAGATACGCAGTATTTT.

The chain has TRBV19 and TRBJ1-2; TRBD1 agrees at 9 bases. Germline loops: CDR1 LNHDA, CDR2 SQIVND (reference sequence). This CDR3 is built from 14 residues. V shed 5 bases, J shed 6 bases, and the junction held 7 bases outside the gene matches. The CDR3 loop reads CASSWTGASNGYTF. In nucleotides, the CDR3 is TGTGCCAGTAGTTGGACAGGGGCGAGTAATGGCTACACCTTC.

The count of this clone is one. The gene calls are TRBV19 and TRBJ1-5; D may be TRBD1 (6 bases). The CDR3 consists of 16 residues. V lost 0 bases to trimming and J lost 2 bases, with 11 bases between them. The V gene's germline CDR1 is LNHDA and CDR2 SQIVND (reference sequence). The CDR3 nucleotides read TGTGCCAGTAGTATAGAACAGGGTTCGGGCAATCAGCCCCAGCATTTT. Amino acid sequence: CASSIEQGSGNQPQHF.

The V and J genes are TRBV19 and TRBJ2-3; D perhaps matches TRBD1 (6 bases). Trimming cost V 4 bases and J 4 bases, with 18 bases left between them. The CDR3 totals 16 residues. The germline gives CDR1 LNHDA, CDR2 SQIVND (reference sequence). The DNA for the CDR3 is TGTGCCAGTAGTAAGAATGGGCAAGGGGGAGCAGATACGCAGTATTTT. It translates to CASSKNGQGGADTQYF.